This T cell receptor beta chain was sequenced in a study of T cell responses to AZD1222 COVID-19 vaccine. Regarding the study as a whole: There were vaccine-associated CD4 TCRs across spike, dominant at 160-218 and 743-854. Clonal diversity may have been underestimated in mostly white British donors. Seropositivity was recorded at baseline in only 6 or 7 AZD1222 recipients.

CDR1 is MDHEN and CDR2 is SYDVKM in the germline V gene. CDR3 size: 13 residues. Between the trimmed V and J ends, which lost 7 bases and 7 bases, there was a span of 16 bases. This clone was seen only once. Its antigen remains unknown. Using immunoSEQ multiplex PCR, the repertoire was profiled, and TCRdb retains in-frame clones only, with some absent. The sample lists 26,000 or so clones, approximately 90% occurring once. This chain links TRBV28 with TRBJ1-2; possible D gene TRBD1, 5 bases. The sequenced sample was peripheral blood, obtained 28 days after the second AZD1222 dose. The TCR sequence derives from an adult who received the AZD1222 COVID-19 vaccine. CDR3 sequence (DNA): TGTGCCAGCACCGTAATAGGGGAGGGTGGCTACACCTTC. Translated, it gives CASTVIGEGGYTF.